The rows below give T cell receptor beta chains drawn from one sample of a study of cytomegalovirus exposure and HLA in healthy donors. TCRdb's copy holds only in-frame clones and misses some; the assay was immunoSEQ multiplex PCR. The top ten hold 16% of the sample, which has more than 90,000 clones, approximately 79% seen once. Source material: PBMCs. The receptors derive from a man between 45 and 60 years old in good health and CMV-seropositive. Each CDR3 is given with its conserved first and last residue. Fields, in order: D gene, clone size, V gene, J gene, CDR3 protein, CDR3 DNA. D genes are given only for firm matches. Expanded clones get a size class; other rows say once, few or many, or leave the size out.

.	.	TRBV9	TRBJ2-3	CASSVATDLRVDTQYF	TGTGCCAGCAGCGTAGCGACAGACTTAAGAGTGGATACGCAGTATTTT
TRBD2	.	TRBV4-1	TRBJ2-3	CASGGTSSYTDTQYF	TGCGCCAGCGGCGGGACTAGCAGCTACACAGATACGCAGTATTTT
TRBD2	.	TRBV2	TRBJ2-3	CASTPRETAGVPTDTQYF	TGTGCCAGCACCCCCCGGGAGACGGCGGGGGTTCCCACAGATACGCAGTATTTT
.	.	TRBV25-1	TRBJ2-7	CASEGSAYEQYF	TGTGCCAGCGAGGGATCTGCCTACGAGCAGTACTTC
.	.	TRBV9	TRBJ2-2	CASSSRETPGGLFF	TGTGCCAGCAGCTCCCGCGAGACTCCTGGCGGGCTGTTTTTT
TRBD2	.	TRBV2	TRBJ2-1	CASSPFVSSGINEQFF	TGTGCCAGCAGCCCCTTTGTGTCTAGCGGAATAAATGAGCAGTTCTTC
.	.	TRBV2	TRBJ2-1	CASSARANNEQFF	TGTGCCAGCAGTGCAAGAGCCAACAATGAGCAGTTCTTC
TRBD2	.	TRBV10-3	TRBJ2-7	CAISGATSGPYEQYF	TGTGCCATCAGTGGTGCGACTAGCGGTCCCTACGAGCAGTACTTC
.	.	TRBV5-1	TRBJ1-1	CASSLGTEAFF	TGCGCCAGTTCACTAGGCACTGAAGCTTTCTTT
TRBD1	.	TRBV7-8	TRBJ2-1	CASSLAGTGGNNEQFF	TGTGCCAGCAGCCTCGCGGGGACAGGGGGCAACAATGAGCAGTTCTTC
TRBD1	few	TRBV7-6	TRBJ1-2	CASSPWDSTYTF	TGTGCCAGCAGCCCCTGGGACAGTACCTACACCTTC
TRBD1	.	TRBV5-5	TRBJ1-2	CASSLAEGTVNGYTF	TGTGCCAGCAGCTTGGCCGAAGGGACAGTTAATGGCTACACCTTC
.	.	TRBV6-5	TRBJ2-3	CASSYATSTDTQYF	TGTGCCAGCAGTTACGCAACTAGCACAGATACGCAGTATTTT
TRBD2	.	TRBV6-5	TRBJ2-7	CASSFLAGGLYEQYF	TGTGCCAGCAGCTTCCTAGCGGGAGGCCTCTACGAGCAGTACTTC
TRBD2	.	TRBV9	TRBJ2-1	CASSVIPSGSYYYNEQFF	TGTGCCAGCAGCGTAATTCCTAGCGGGAGTTATTACTACAATGAGCAGTTCTTC
.	.	TRBV4-3	TRBJ2-7	CASSQDRTYEQYF	TGCGCCAGCAGCCAAGATAGGACTTACGAGCAGTACTTC
TRBD2	.	TRBV2	TRBJ2-7	CASSGTSGPYEQYF	TGTGCCAGCAGCGGGACTAGCGGTCCCTACGAGCAGTACTTC
.	.	TRBV25-1	TRBJ2-3	CASGSEGNTDTQYF	TGTGCCAGCGGTAGTGAGGGAAACACAGATACGCAGTATTTT
TRBD1	few	TRBV5-1	TRBJ1-4	CASSLSGQGAGGNEKLFF	TGCGCCAGCAGCTTGAGTGGGCAGGGGGCCGGGGGTAATGAAAAACTGTTTTTT
.	few	TRBV21-1	TRBJ2-7	CASSKPYDSPPNYEQYF	TGTGCCAGCAGCAAACCCTATGACAGTCCGCCTAACTACGAGCAGTACTTC
TRBD1	.	TRBV13	TRBJ1-1	CASSLYRDSTEAFF	TGTGCCAGCAGTCTATACCGGGACAGCACTGAAGCTTTCTTT
.	.	TRBV19	TRBJ2-5	CASSDRGGQETQYF	TGTGCCAGTAGTGATAGGGGCGGCCAAGAGACCCAGTACTTC
.	.	TRBV10-1	TRBJ2-7	CATKRKRYEQYF	TGCGCCACGAAAAGGAAGCGCTACGAGCAGTACTTC
TRBD1	.	TRBV11-2	TRBJ2-5	CASSLVQGDAETQYF	TGTGCCAGCAGCTTAGTCCAGGGGGATGCAGAGACCCAGTACTTC
.	few	TRBV19	TRBJ2-2	CASTNLGGELFF	TGTGCCAGTACCAACCTCGGCGGGGAGCTGTTTTTT
TRBD1	.	TRBV11-1	TRBJ2-6	CASSRPEGARGANVLTF	TGTGCCAGCAGCCGCCCAGAGGGGGCGCGTGGGGCCAACGTCCTGACTTTC
TRBD2	few	TRBV2	TRBJ2-2	CASRGGLAGGPVGGELFF	TGTGCCAGCAGGGGGGGACTAGCGGGAGGGCCAGTCGGCGGGGAGCTGTTTTTT
TRBD1	.	TRBV11-2	TRBJ2-7	CASSFGQGRGYEQYF	TGTGCCAGCAGCTTCGGACAGGGGCGAGGATACGAGCAGTACTTC
.	few	TRBV5-1	TRBJ2-2	CASSPAVGAGFRNTGELFF	TGCGCCAGCAGCCCCGCGGTTGGGGCCGGGTTTCGAAACACCGGGGAGCTGTTTTTT
.	.	TRBV19	TRBJ1-1	CASSLTNTEAFF	TGTGCCAGTAGTCTAACGAACACTGAAGCTTTCTTT
.	.	TRBV6-5	TRBJ2-7	CASSGAGLHSYEQYF	TGTGCCAGCAGTGGGGCAGGTCTCCACTCCTACGAGCAGTACTTC
.	.	TRBV14	TRBJ1-2	CASSQEVTSRLGYTF	TGTGCCAGCAGCCAAGAGGTGACGAGCAGGCTAGGCTACACCTTC
.	.	TRBV10-1	TRBJ2-3	CASSPTGTDTQYF	TGCGCCAGCAGTCCGACTGGTACAGATACGCAGTATTTT
TRBD1	.	TRBV18	TRBJ2-3	CASSRDRGLADTQYF	TGTGCCAGCTCACGGGACAGGGGGCTGGCAGATACGCAGTATTTT
.	.	TRBV7-9	TRBJ2-4	CASSLLGGRLAKNIQYF	TGTGCCAGCAGCTTGCTCGGGGGAAGATTAGCCAAAAACATTCAGTACTTC
.	.	TRBV7-2	TRBJ1-2	CASSLFQGAGYGYTF	TGTGCCAGCAGCTTATTTCAGGGAGCGGGGTATGGCTACACCTTC
.	once	TRBV27	TRBJ2-6	CASSLVLGATISGANVLTF	TGTGCCAGCAGTTTAGTATTGGGGGCGACGATCTCTGGGGCCAACGTCCTGACTTTC
.	few	TRBV6-1	TRBJ1-5	CASSRSVGRPQHF	TGTGCCAGCAGCAGATCCGTCGGGAGGCCCCAGCATTTT
TRBD2	.	TRBV14	TRBJ2-2	CASGGDRTGELFF	TGTGCCAGCGGGGGGGACCGCACCGGGGAGCTGTTTTTT
.	.	TRBV7-9	TRBJ1-4	CASGISTEYEKLFF	TGTGCCAGCGGAATATCGACAGAATATGAAAAACTGTTTTTT
TRBD1	.	TRBV5-1	TRBJ1-2	CASSRGTANNYGYTF	TGCGCCAGCAGCCGCGGGACAGCGAATAACTATGGCTACACCTTC
.	once	TRBV2	TRBJ1-1	CASSQGMGTEAFF	TGTGCCAGCAGTCAGGGTATGGGCACTGAAGCTTTCTTT
.	.	TRBV21-1	TRBJ2-7	CASSKGPHGVAEQYF	TGTGCCAGCAGCAAAGGTCCACACGGAGTAGCGGAGCAGTACTTC
.	.	TRBV5-6	TRBJ2-7	CASSSVDSYEQYF	TGTGCCAGCAGCTCCGTAGATTCCTACGAGCAGTACTTC
.	.	TRBV18	TRBJ1-2	CASSPDSYYGYTF	TGTGCCAGCTCACCAGACAGCTACTATGGCTACACCTTC
.	.	TRBV6-1	TRBJ2-7	CASSERGLAYEQYF	TGTGCCAGCAGTGAACGGGGGTTGGCCTACGAGCAGTACTTC
.	.	TRBV4-1	TRBJ2-2	CASSQDNGGANTGELFF	TGCGCCAGCAGCCAAGACAACGGGGGAGCGAACACCGGGGAGCTGTTTTTT
TRBD2	.	TRBV11-2	TRBJ2-5	CASSFGTSGVMYQETQYF	TGTGCCAGCAGCTTTGGGACTAGCGGGGTTATGTACCAAGAGACCCAGTACTTC
.	.	TRBV5-4	TRBJ2-1	CASRTRGGDEQFF	TGTGCCAGCAGAACAAGGGGGGGCGATGAGCAGTTCTTC
.	.	TRBV15	TRBJ2-3	CATSVRSGGTDTQYF	TGTGCCACCAGCGTCCGGAGCGGCGGCACAGATACGCAGTATTTT
.	.	TRBV5-1	TRBJ2-7	CASSHGGGRAYEQYF	TGCGCCAGCAGCCATGGAGGGGGGAGGGCCTACGAGCAGTACTTC
.	.	TRBV19	TRBJ1-1	CASRQGLHTEAFF	TGTGCCAGTAGGCAGGGACTGCACACTGAAGCTTTCTTT
.	.	TRBV6-5	TRBJ2-6	CASSTGTGANVLTF	TGTGCCAGCAGCACAGGCACTGGGGCCAACGTCCTGACTTTC
.	few	TRBV11-2	TRBJ2-7	CASSFAYSYEQYF	TGTGCCAGCAGCTTTGCTTACTCCTACGAGCAGTACTTC
TRBD1	.	TRBV29-1	TRBJ1-5	CRAGTGGPNQPQHF	TGCAGGGCCGGGACAGGGGGCCCCAATCAGCCCCAGCATTTT
.	few	TRBV6-1	TRBJ2-2	CASSEYAGFTGELFF	TGTGCCAGCAGTGAATACGCAGGGTTCACCGGGGAGCTGTTTTTT
TRBD2	.	TRBV29-1	TRBJ2-4	CSPLLAIAKNIQYF	TGCAGCCCTCTACTAGCGATAGCCAAAAACATTCAGTACTTC
TRBD1	.	TRBV6-5	TRBJ2-4	CASSETTGGWKYF	TGTGCCAGCAGTGAAACAACAGGGGGTTGGAAGTACTTC
.	.	TRBV7-9	TRBJ1-2	CASSLRGGYTF	TGTGCCAGCAGTTTACGGGGGGGCTACACCTTC